These 27 T cell receptor beta chains were sequenced from one sample in a study of shared clonotypes between healthy human individuals. Sequenced by immunoSEQ multiplex PCR; TCRdb stores in-frame clones only, minus some. The sample records hundreds of thousands of clones, around 96% being singletons. Naive CD8 cells comprised CD45RO-negative, CCR7-positively selected cells, excluding terminally differentiated effector memory CD45RA+ cells. Sequencing used naive CD8+ T cells sorted from blood. These receptors all stem from a woman in her 30s in good health.

This clone was detected once. The chain employs TRBV10-2 and TRBJ2-7; D unclear. The germline V and J ends were trimmed by 3 bases and 7 bases, with 7 bases remaining between them. This CDR3 spans 11 amino acids. CDR1 and CDR2 from the germline V gene are WSHSY and SAAADI. This chain's CDR3 is CASSDASEQYF. The CDR3 DNA sequence: TGCGCCAGCAGTGACGCCTCTGAGCAGTACTTC.

CDR3 sequence: CATHPRTAYTDTQYF. The CDR3 region has the DNA TGTGCCACTCACCCTCGGACAGCTTACACAGATACGCAGTATTTT. The J gene is TRBJ2-3, the V gene TRBV11-3; D is perhaps TRBD1 (6 bases). In germline, CDR1 is SGHNT, CDR2 YENEEA. The CDR3 is 15 amino acids. The V end was cut by 10 bases, the J end by 2 bases, with 19 bases between.

The gene calls are TRBV27 and TRBJ2-5, with 10 bases fitting TRBD1. From germline, CDR1 is MNHEY and CDR2 SMNVEV (reference sequence). Losses at the gene ends were 7 bases for V and 6 bases for J; bases not matched to a gene: 8. The CDR3 contains 14 residues. The CDR3 spells CASTRGQGDKTQYF. For the CDR3, the DNA is TGTGCCAGCACTCGAGGACAGGGGGATAAGACCCAGTACTTC.

J is TRBJ2-5 and V is TRBV27; TRBD2 matches 10 bases. The DNA end favors TRBJ2-7, so the J call may be wrong. The germline V gene has CDR1 MNHEY and CDR2 SMNVEV (reference sequence). The CDR3 totals 14 residues. This chain's CDR3 is CASRPSGSGDEQYF. The CDR3 bases are TGTGCCAGCAGGCCTAGCGGGAGCGGGGACGAGCAGTACTTC.

The chain carries TRBV6-6 and TRBJ2-7; D may be TRBD1 or TRBD2 (5 bases each). Trimming removed 2 bases from V and 5 bases from J, with 10 bases in between. The germline V gene encodes CDR1 MNHNY and CDR2 SVGAGI (reference sequence). CDR3 length: 13 residues. The DNA of the CDR3 is TGTGCCAGCAGTTACGGGACGATCAACGAGCAGTACTTC. This translates into CASSYGTINEQYF.

This clone was seen only a few times. The rearrangement links TRBV27 to TRBJ1-2; D is unresolved. This CDR3 comprises 14 residues. Germline values: CDR1 MNHEY, CDR2 SMNVEV (reference sequence). Trimming stripped 5 bases from V and 5 bases from J, with 15 bases between. The CDR3 loop is CASSPSSGWYGYTF. The CDR3 region has the DNA TGTGCCAGCAGTCCGTCATCGGGTTGGTATGGCTACACCTTC.

The chain uses TRBV4-2 and TRBJ2-1; a possible D gene is TRBD2 (6 bases). The germline V gene has CDR1 LGHNA and CDR2 YNFKEQ. V was trimmed by 1 base and J by 6 bases, leaving 13 bases between them. The CDR3 is 15 residues long. The CDR3 loop is CASSQGGLATNEQFF. For the CDR3, the DNA is TGTGCCAGCAGCCAAGGCGGTCTAGCGACCAATGAGCAGTTCTTC.

J is TRBJ2-1 and V is TRBV6-1, with TRBD2 identical over 7 bases. CDR3 length: 14 amino acids. The ends lost 8 bases at V and 6 bases at J; junction bases unmatched: 10. CDR1 is MNHNS and CDR2 is SASEGT in the germline V gene. The CDR3 region is CASLGTSVFNEQFF. CDR3 in DNA: TGTGCCAGCCTTGGTACTAGCGTGTTCAATGAGCAGTTCTTC.

The J gene is TRBJ2-6, the V gene TRBV27; no firm D call. Germline V CDR1 and CDR2: MNHEY, SMNVEV (reference sequence). Trimming removed 0 bases from V and 1 base from J, with 7 bases in between. This CDR3 is 16 amino acids long. CDR3 sequence (DNA): TGTGCCAGCAGTTTATCAGGGTTTTCTGGGGCCAACGTCCTGACTTTC. This translates into CASSLSGFSGANVLTF.

The rearrangement links TRBV7-2 to TRBJ2-1, with 15 bases identical to TRBD2. The CDR3 spans 17 residues. CDR1 and CDR2 (germline): SGHTA, FQGNSA. Trimming took 0 bases from V and 7 from J; bases not matched to a gene: 4. The CDR3 here is CASSLAEGLAGGNEQFF. CDR3 bases: TGTGCCAGCAGCTTAGCGGAGGGACTAGCGGGAGGAAATGAGCAGTTCTTC.

The chain uses TRBV5-6 and TRBJ1-1; D is uncertain. Germline V gene lookup returns CDR1 SGHDT and CDR2 YYEEEE. With 0 bases removed from V and 4 bases from J, the gap between germline ends came to 19 bases. This CDR3 spans 17 amino acids. Here the CDR3 DNA reads TGTGCCAGCAGCTTGGGAGGGAATGTCCCCGGGATCACTGAAGCTTTCTTT. Amino acids: CASSLGGNVPGITEAFF.

This chain links TRBV6-5 with TRBJ1-3; no reliable D call. The CDR3 consists of 15 residues. The V gene's germline CDR1 is MNHEY and CDR2 SVGAGI. Trimming pared 8 bases from V and 0 bases from J, leaving 14 bases between. The DNA of the CDR3 is TGTGCCAGCTTCGGCGTGGGGAGCTCTGGAAACACCATATATTTT. The encoded protein is CASFGVGSSGNTIYF.

This clone was seen just once. The CDR3 loop is CATTLAGAPNEQFF. In nucleotides, the CDR3 is TGTGCCACAACCCTAGCGGGGGCCCCCAATGAGCAGTTCTTC. V is TRBV19 and J is TRBJ2-1, with 10 bases lining up with TRBD2. Per germline, CDR1 LNHDA and CDR2 SQIVND (reference sequence). The CDR3 runs to 14 residues. J lost 6 bases, V lost 10 bases, and 9 bases had no gene match.

This clone turned up a few times. Other DNA sequences in this sample translate to the same CDR3. The chain employs TRBV7-9 and TRBJ2-7, with D possibly being TRBD2 (5 bases). The V end lost 5 bases, the J end lost 2 bases, and 7 bases lay between the germline ends. The CDR3 has 12 residues. The germline gives CDR1 SEHNR, CDR2 FQNEAQ (reference sequence). The CDR3 DNA reads as TGTGCCAGCAGCCTCGGGACCTACGAGCAGTACTTC. This codes for CASSLGTYEQYF. Complete variable domain (other parts from reference TRBV7-9 and TRBJ2-7): DTGVSQNPRHKITKRGQNVTFRCDPISEHNRLYWYRQTLGQGPEFLTYFQNEAQLEKSRLLSDRFSAERPKGSFSTLEIQRTEQGDSAMYLCASSLGTYEQYFGPGTRLTVT.

The V call is TRBV29-1, the J call TRBJ2-1, with no clear D. The CDR3 has 9 residues. Germline V gives CDR1 SQVTM, CDR2 ANQGSEA. V dropped 3 bases and J dropped 8 bases, with 2 bases sitting between them. CDR3 nucleotides: TGCAGCGTTGACCATGAGCAGTTCTTC. As protein: CSVDHEQFF.

Notes on this clone: At one end, the junction sequence differs from germline, possibly due to a read error. Other DNA sequences of this sample code for an identical CDR3. The chain combines TRBV25-1 with TRBJ1-2, with 10 bases that match TRBD1. The CDR3 is 14 amino acids. Germline V lookup: CDR1 MGHDK, CDR2 SYGVNS. The CDR3 DNA reads TGTGCCAGCCTCGACCCTTGGACAGGGGGTGGCTACACTTTC. Translating it yields CASLDPWTGGGYTF.

The V gene is TRBV5-6, the J gene TRBJ2-7; TRBD2 is a possible D gene (5 bases). The germline V and J ends were trimmed by 4 bases and 1 base, with 12 bases remaining between them. The V gene's germline CDR1 is SGHDT and CDR2 YYEEEE. CDR3 length: 14 amino acids. DNA for the CDR3: TGTGCCAGCAGCATTACGGGAACATCCTACGAGCAGTACTTC. It specifies CASSITGTSYEQYF.

J is TRBJ2-3 and V is TRBV15, with D perhaps TRBD1 (6 bases). This CDR3 has 14 amino acids. The germline V gene has CDR1 LNHNV and CDR2 YYDKDF (reference sequence). The V end lost 5 bases, the J end lost 0 bases, and 9 bases lay between the germline ends. DNA of the CDR3: TGTGCCACCAGCCGCAGGGGTAGCACAGATACGCAGTATTTT. It codes for CATSRRGSTDTQYF.

This chain links TRBV29-1 with TRBJ2-7; 9 bases are shared with TRBD2. V lost 2 bases, J lost 3 bases, and 11 bases stayed unmatched. The germline CDR1 and CDR2 sequences are SQVTM and ANQGSEA. The CDR3 contains 16 residues. CDR3 loop: CSVEITSGPHIYEQYF. DNA of the CDR3: TGCAGCGTTGAAATAACTAGCGGGCCCCACATCTACGAGCAGTACTTC.

V and J are TRBV28 and TRBJ2-7; 7 bases agree with TRBD1. Germline lookup yields CDR1 MDHEN and CDR2 SYDVKM. The CDR3 sequence is 14 residues long. The junction had 3 bases not matched to a gene; V was cut back by 3 bases and J by 1 base. The CDR3 sequence is CASSFRDSSYEQYF. The CDR3 DNA follows: TGTGCCAGCAGTTTTCGGGACAGTTCCTACGAGCAGTACTTC. Full variable domain (missing parts from reference TRBV28 and TRBJ2-7): DVKVTQSSRYLVKRTGEKVFLECVQDMDHENMFWYRQDPGLGLRLIYFSYDVKMKEKGDIPEGYSVSREKKERFSLILESASTNQTSMYLCASSFRDSSYEQYFGPGTRLTVT.

The chain employs TRBV7-2 and TRBJ2-7; a possible D gene is TRBD1 (6 bases). There are 13 residues in the CDR3. Germline CDR1 and CDR2: SGHTA and FQGNSA. Trimming removed 5 bases from V and 2 bases from J, with 10 bases in between. Written as DNA, the CDR3 is TGTGCCAGCAGCCCCGGACAGCCCTACGAGCAGTACTTC. It yields the protein CASSPGQPYEQYF.

This clone has just a few counts. The J gene is TRBJ1-1, the V gene TRBV28; D gene uncertain. Germline V gene data show CDR1 as MDHEN and CDR2 as SYDVKM. This CDR3 contains 14 residues. The V end lost 2 bases, the J end lost 1 base, and 8 bases lay between the germline ends. This chain's CDR3 is CASSLTFSNTEAFF. The CDR3 DNA sequence: TGTGCCAGCAGTTTAACGTTCTCGAACACTGAAGCTTTCTTT.

This chain uses TRBV2 with TRBJ2-1, with D perhaps being TRBD1 or TRBD2 (5 bases each). Trimming pared 5 bases from V and 0 bases from J, leaving 29 bases between. Germline CDR1 reads SNHLY; CDR2 reads FYNNEI. This CDR3 has 21 amino acids. The CDR3 loop is CASSIPIFRDGRPSSYNEQFF. The CDR3, as DNA: TGTGCCAGCAGTATTCCTATATTCCGGGACGGAAGACCTAGCTCCTACAATGAGCAGTTCTTC.

V is TRBV29-1 and J is TRBJ2-2; 9 bases agree with TRBD2. After removal of 7 bases from V and 3 bases from J, the junction contained 6 bases not matched to a gene. The CDR3 length is 14 residues. CDR1 is SQVTM and CDR2 is ANQGSEA in the germline V gene. The CDR3 sequence: CSAVAGEHTGELFF. The CDR3 nucleotides are TGCAGCGCCGTAGCGGGAGAACACACCGGGGAGCTGTTTTTT.

The V call is TRBV27, the J call TRBJ2-1, with 11 bases lining up with TRBD2. Germline CDR1 MNHEY, CDR2 SMNVEV (reference sequence). CDR3 size: 16 residues. J gave up 2 bases and V 5 bases, and 5 bases lay outside the gene matches. CDR3 loop: CASSGTSGSPYNEQFF. For the CDR3, the DNA is TGTGCCAGCAGTGGTACTAGCGGGAGTCCCTACAATGAGCAGTTCTTC.

The CDR3 DNA reads as TGTGCCAGCAGCCCGCAGGGTAATGAAAAACTGTTTTTT. Residues: CASSPQGNEKLFF. The chain employs TRBV9 and TRBJ1-4; perhaps TRBD1 as D (5 bases). Germline values: CDR1 SGDLS, CDR2 YYNGEE. CDR3 length equals 13 residues. V lost 4 bases to trimming and J lost 4 bases, with 8 bases between them.

The rearrangement links TRBV29-1 to TRBJ1-1; TRBD1 might be the D (5 bases). Germline CDR1 and CDR2: SQVTM and ANQGSEA. V lost 8 bases and J lost 5, with 15 bases in between. The CDR3 has 12 residues. CDR3 amino acids: CSSELGGTEAFF. The CDR3 DNA reads TGCAGCTCTGAGCTGGGGGGTACTGAAGCTTTCTTT.